Given below is one T cell receptor (beta chain) in context. The data originate from a study of blood T cells in healthy people across ages. Next came a second PCR, run for about 7 to 12 cycles, which used a sample-barcoded 5' primer along with a J-beta primer mix. TCRdb reprocessed the 5' RACE reads via MiXCR and lists one record per CDR3 protein. The sample yields 800,000 to 1,300,000 distinct CDR3 sequences, under 30% seen once. V lost 4 bases and J 1 base, leaving 10 bases between the germline ends. Germline assignment: CDR1 MNHEY and CDR2 SMNVEV (reference sequence). The CDR3 is 14 amino acids. These records were also assigned to another study, of T cells of mothers and their children. That study reports: Over 8 million TCR beta CDR3 reads were obtained from each mother, and about 3 million from each child. Relative to unrelated pairs, biologically related mother-child dyads exhibited marginally greater, non-significant overlap. At a sensitivity of approximately 100 clones per million clonotypes, no persistent microchimeric T cell clones appeared.

V gene TRBV27 combines with J gene TRBJ2-5, with D uncertain. The sequenced material came from blood. The origin of this receptor is a girl between 2 and 10 years old in good health. The CDR3 here is CASSSIRAQETQYF. As DNA, the CDR3 is TGTGCCAGCAGTTCGATCAGAGCCCAAGAGACCCAGTACTTC.